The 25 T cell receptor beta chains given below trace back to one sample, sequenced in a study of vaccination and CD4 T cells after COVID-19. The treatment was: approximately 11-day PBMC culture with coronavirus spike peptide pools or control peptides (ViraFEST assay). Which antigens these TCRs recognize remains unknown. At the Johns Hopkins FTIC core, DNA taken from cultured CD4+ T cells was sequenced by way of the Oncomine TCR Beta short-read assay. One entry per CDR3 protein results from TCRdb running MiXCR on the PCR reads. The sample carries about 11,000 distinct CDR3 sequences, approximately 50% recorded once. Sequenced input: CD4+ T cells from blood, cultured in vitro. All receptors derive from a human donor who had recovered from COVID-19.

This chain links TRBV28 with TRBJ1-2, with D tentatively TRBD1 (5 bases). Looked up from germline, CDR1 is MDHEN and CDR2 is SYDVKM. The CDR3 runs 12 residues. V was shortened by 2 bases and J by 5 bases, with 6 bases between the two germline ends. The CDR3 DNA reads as TGTGCCAGCAGTTTAAGGGGATATGGCTACACCTTC. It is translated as CASSLRGYGYTF.

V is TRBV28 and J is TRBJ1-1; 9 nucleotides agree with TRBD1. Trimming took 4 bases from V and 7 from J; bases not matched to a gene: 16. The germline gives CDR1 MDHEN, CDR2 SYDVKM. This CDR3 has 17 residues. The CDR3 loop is CASSSTGSGTGRLEAFF. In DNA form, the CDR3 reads TGTGCCAGCAGTTCAACCGGCTCCGGGACAGGGAGACTTGAAGCTTTCTTT.

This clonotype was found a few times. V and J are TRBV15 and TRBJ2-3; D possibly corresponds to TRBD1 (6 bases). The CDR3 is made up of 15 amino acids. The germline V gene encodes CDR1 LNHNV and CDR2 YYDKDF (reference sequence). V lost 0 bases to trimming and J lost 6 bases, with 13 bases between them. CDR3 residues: CATSRDPLTGDTQYF. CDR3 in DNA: TGTGCCACCAGCAGAGACCCACTCACAGGGGATACGCAGTATTTT.

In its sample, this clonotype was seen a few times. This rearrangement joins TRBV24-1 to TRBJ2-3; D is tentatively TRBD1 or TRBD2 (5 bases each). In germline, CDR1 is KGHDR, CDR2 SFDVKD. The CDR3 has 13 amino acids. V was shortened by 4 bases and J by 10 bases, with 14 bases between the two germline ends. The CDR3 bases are TGTGCCACCAGTGAGACCCCCTTGGGGGCGCAGTATTTT. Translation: CATSETPLGAQYF.

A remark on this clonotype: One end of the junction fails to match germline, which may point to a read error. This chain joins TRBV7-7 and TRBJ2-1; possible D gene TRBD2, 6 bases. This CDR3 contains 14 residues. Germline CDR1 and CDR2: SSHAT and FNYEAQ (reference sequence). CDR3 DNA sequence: TGTGCTAGCAGCTTAGGCGGGAATCTAGATGAGCAGTTCTTC. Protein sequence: CASSLGGNLDEQFF.

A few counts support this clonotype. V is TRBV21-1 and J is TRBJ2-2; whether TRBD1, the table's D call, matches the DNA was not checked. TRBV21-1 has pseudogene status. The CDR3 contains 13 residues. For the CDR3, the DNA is TGTGCCAGCAGCAAACAGGGCACCGGGGAGCTGTTTTTT. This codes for CASSKQGTGELFF.

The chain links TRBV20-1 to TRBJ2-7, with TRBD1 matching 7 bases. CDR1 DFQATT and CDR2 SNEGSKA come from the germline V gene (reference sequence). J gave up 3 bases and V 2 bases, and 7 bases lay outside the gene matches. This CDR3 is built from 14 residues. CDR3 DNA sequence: TGCAGTGCTAGATCCTGGGGACAGAACTACGAGCAGTACTTC. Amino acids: CSARSWGQNYEQYF.

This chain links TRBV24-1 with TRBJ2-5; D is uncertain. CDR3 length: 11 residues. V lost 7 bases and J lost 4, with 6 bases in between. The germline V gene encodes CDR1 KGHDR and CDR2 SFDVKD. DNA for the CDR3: TGTGCCACCAGAACCCTAGAGACCCAGTACTTC. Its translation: CATRTLETQYF.

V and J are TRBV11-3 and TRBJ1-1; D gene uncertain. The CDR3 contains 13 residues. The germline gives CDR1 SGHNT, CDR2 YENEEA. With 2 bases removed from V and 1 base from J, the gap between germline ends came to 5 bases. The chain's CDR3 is CASSLSGNTEAFF. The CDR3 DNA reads TGTGCCAGCAGCTTATCGGGGAACACTGAAGCTTTCTTT.

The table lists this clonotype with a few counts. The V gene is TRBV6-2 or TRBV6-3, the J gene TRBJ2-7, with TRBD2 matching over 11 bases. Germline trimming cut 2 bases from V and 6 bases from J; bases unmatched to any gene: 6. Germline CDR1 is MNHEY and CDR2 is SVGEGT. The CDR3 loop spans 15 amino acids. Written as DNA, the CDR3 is TGTGCCAGCAGTTACGGGGCGACTAGCGGGACCGAGCAGTACTTC. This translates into CASSYGATSGTEQYF.

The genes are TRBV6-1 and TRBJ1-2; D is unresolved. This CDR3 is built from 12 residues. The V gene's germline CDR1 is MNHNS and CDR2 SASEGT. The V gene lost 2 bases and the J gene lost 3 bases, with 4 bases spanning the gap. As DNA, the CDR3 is TGTGCCAGCAGTGAACAGGACTATGGCTACACCTTC. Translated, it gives CASSEQDYGYTF.

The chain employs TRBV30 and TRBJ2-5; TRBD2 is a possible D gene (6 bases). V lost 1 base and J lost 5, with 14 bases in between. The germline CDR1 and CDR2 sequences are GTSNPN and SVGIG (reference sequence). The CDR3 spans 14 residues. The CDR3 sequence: CAWSDAGLRETQYF. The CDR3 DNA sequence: TGTGCCTGGAGTGACGCGGGGCTCCGGGAGACCCAGTACTTC.

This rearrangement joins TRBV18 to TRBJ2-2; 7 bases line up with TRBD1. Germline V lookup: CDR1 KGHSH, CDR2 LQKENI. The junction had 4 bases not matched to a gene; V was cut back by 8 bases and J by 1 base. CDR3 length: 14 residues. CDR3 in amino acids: CASQRDRNTGELFF. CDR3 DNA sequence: TGTGCCAGCCAGAGGGACAGGAACACCGGGGAGCTGTTTTTT.

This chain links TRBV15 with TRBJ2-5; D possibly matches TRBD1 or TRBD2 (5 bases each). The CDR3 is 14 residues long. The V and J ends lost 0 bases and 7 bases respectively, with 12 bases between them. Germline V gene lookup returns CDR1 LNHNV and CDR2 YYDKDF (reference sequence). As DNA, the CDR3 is TGTGCCACCAGCAGAGATTTAGCTGGGGGGACCCAGTACTTC. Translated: CATSRDLAGGTQYF. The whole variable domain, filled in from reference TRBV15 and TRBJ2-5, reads DAMVIQNPRYQVTQFGKPVTLSCSQTLNHNVMYWYQQKSSQAPKLLFHYYDKDFNNEADTPDNFQSRRPNTSFCFLDIRSPGLGDTAMYLCATSRDLAGGTQYFGPGTRLLVL.

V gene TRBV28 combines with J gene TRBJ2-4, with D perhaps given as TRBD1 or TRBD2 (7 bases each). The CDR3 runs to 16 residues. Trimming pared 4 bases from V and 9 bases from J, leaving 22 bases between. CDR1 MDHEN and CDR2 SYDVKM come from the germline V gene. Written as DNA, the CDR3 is TGTGCCAGCAGTTCCCTATCCCGGGGGGCAGGGGGCATTCAGTACTTC. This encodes CASSSLSRGAGGIQYF.

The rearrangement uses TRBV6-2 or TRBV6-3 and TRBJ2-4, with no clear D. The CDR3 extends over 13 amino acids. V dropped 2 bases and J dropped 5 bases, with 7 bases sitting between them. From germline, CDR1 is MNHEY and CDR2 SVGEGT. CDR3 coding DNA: TGTGCCAGCAGTTACAGCCGGGAAAACATTCAGTACTTC. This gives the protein CASSYSRENIQYF.

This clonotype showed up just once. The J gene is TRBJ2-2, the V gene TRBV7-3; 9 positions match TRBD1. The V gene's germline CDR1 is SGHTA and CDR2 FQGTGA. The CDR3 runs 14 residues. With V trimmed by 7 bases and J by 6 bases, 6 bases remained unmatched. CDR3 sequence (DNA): TGTGCCAGCAACCTACAGGGGGCGTCCGGGGAGCTGTTTTTT. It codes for CASNLQGASGELFF.

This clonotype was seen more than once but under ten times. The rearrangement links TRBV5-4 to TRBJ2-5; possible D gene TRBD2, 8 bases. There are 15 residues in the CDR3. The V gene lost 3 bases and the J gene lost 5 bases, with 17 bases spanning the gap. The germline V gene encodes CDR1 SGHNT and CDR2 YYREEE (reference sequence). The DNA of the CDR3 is TGTGCCAGCAGCTCAGGGGGACTAGAGGTCGAGACCCAGTACTTC. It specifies CASSSGGLEVETQYF.

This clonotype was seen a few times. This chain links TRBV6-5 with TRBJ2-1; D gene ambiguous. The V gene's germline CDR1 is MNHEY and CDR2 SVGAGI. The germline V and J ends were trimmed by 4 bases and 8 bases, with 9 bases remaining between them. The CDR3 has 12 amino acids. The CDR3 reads CASSFPGDEQFF. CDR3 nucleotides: TGTGCCAGCAGTTTCCCGGGTGATGAGCAGTTCTTC.

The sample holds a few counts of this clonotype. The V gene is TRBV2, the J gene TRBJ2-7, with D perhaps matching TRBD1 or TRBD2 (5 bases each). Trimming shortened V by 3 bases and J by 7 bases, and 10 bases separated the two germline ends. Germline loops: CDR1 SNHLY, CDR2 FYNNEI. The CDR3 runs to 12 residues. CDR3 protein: CASSEGVGEQYF. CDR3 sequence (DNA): TGTGCCAGCAGTGAGGGGGTTGGGGAGCAGTACTTC.

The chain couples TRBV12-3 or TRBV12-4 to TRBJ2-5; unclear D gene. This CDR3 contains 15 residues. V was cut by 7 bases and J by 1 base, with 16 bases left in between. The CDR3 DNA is TGTGCCAGCACCGGTTCCGGAAACCTCCAAGAGACCCAGTACTTC. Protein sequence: CASTGSGNLQETQYF.

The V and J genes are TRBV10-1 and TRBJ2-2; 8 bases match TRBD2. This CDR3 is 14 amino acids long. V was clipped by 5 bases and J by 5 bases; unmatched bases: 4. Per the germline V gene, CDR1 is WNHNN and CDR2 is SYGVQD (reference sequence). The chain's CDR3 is CASSLAGRTGELFF. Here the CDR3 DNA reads TGCGCCAGCAGTTTAGCGGGAAGGACCGGGGAGCTGTTTTTT.

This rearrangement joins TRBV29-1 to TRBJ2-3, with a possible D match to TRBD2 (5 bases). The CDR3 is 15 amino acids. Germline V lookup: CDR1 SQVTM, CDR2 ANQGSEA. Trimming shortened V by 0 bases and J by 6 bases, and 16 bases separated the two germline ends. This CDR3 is CSVEDRGASLDTQYF. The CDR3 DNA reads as TGCAGCGTTGAAGATCGGGGAGCGAGTCTCGATACGCAGTATTTT.

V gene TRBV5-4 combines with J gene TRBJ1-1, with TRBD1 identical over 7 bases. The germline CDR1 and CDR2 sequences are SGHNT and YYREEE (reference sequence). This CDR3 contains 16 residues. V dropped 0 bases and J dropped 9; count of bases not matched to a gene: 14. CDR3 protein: CASSLAGDSGSGKAFF. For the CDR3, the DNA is TGTGCCAGCAGCTTGGCCGGGGACAGCGGGAGCGGGAAAGCTTTCTTT. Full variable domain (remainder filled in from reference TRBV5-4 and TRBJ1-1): ETGVTQSPTHLIKTRGQQVTLRCSSQSGHNTVSWYQQALGQGPQFIFQYYREEENGRGNFPPRFSGLQFPNYSSELNVNALELDDSALYLCASSLAGDSGSGKAFFGQGTRLTVV.

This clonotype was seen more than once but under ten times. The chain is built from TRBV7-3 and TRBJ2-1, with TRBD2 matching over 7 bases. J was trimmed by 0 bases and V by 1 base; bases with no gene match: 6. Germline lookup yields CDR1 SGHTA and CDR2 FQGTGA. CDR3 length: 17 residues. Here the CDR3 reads CASSLRASGSSYNEQFF. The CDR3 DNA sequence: TGTGCCAGCAGCTTAAGGGCTAGCGGTAGCTCCTACAATGAGCAGTTCTTC.